Listed below are T cell receptor beta chains from one sample, sequenced in a study of cytomegalovirus exposure and HLA in healthy donors. The data were produced by immunoSEQ multiplex PCR, yet TCRdb's version contains in-frame clones alone and is incomplete. The profile covers roughly 260,000 clones, with around 89% appearing a single time and roughly 0.38% taken by the ten largest. Material: PBMCs. The source is a woman aged 18-30 years in good health and CMV-seronegative. CDR3s include the opening cysteine and the closing phenylalanine or tryptophan. The order of the fields is D gene, clone size, J gene, V gene, CDR3 protein, CDR3 DNA. The D gene is left open where the match is weak. A row's size may be missing; if present it is once, few, many or a size class.

. . TRBJ2-2 TRBV5-4 CASSFRDLNTGELFF TGTGCCAGCAGCTTCCGGGACTTGAACACCGGGGAGCTGTTTTTT
. . TRBJ1-4 TRBV28 CASSLLPGNNEKLFF TGTGCCAGCAGCCTCCTCCCCGGGAATAATGAAAAACTGTTTTTT
TRBD2 . TRBJ2-3 TRBV4-1 CASSPLAGGADTQYF TGCGCCAGCAGCCCACTAGCGGGGGGAGCAGATACGCAGTATTTT
. . TRBJ2-2 TRBV4-1 CASSQDADGTIRTGELFF TGCGCCAGCAGCCAAGACGCGGACGGGACAATACGGACCGGGGAGCTGTTTTTT
. once TRBJ2-7 TRBV5-1 CASSNRSWGVFSYEQYF TGCGCCAGCAGCAACCGATCCTGGGGAGTTTTTTCCTACGAGCAGTACTTC
TRBD2 . TRBJ2-3 TRBV5-1 CASSLLSGGPTDTQYF TGCGCCAGCAGCTTACTGAGCGGGGGACCCACAGATACGCAGTATTTT
. . TRBJ1-3 TRBV6-1 CAVRNRDVVGTIYF TGTGCCGTCCGAAACAGGGACGTGGTGGGCACCATATATTTT
TRBD1 . TRBJ1-3 TRBV10-3 CAIGTGGRSGNTIYF TGTGCCATCGGCACAGGGGGCCGCTCTGGAAACACCATATATTTT
TRBD1 . TRBJ2-1 TRBV7-2 CASSLTGVIDEQFF TGTGCCAGCAGCTTGACAGGGGTAATCGATGAGCAGTTCTTC
. . TRBJ1-2 TRBV28 CASRYLGAGYGYTF TGTGCCAGCAGATATCTGGGGGCTGGGTATGGCTACACCTTC